This T cell receptor (beta chain) was captured by sequencing in a study of control samples from healthy donors and cancer patients. CDR3 length: 13 amino acids. Germline values: CDR1 SGHTA, CDR2 FQGTGA. The V end lost 2 bases, the J end lost 6 bases, and 11 bases lay between the germline ends. The table came from immunoSEQ multiplex PCR; TCRdb's copy has only in-frame clones and leaves some out. The data contain about 160,000 clones, 85% to 90% of them seen just once; the ten biggest clones take up about 12%. V gene TRBV7-3 combines with J gene TRBJ2-7, with D perhaps matching TRBD1 or TRBD2 (6 bases each). The sample taken for sequencing was blood. This clonotype was sampled from a man aged 25-45 years in good health. This chain's CDR3 is CASSLGGRGEQYF. CDR3 bases: TGTGCCAGCAGCTTAGGGGGGCGGGGCGAGCAGTACTTC.